This entry concerns a single T cell receptor beta chain. The CDR3 has 14 residues. The authors' processing: Using reference gene primer amplification, nucleated cell counts were estimated. The protocol was immunoSEQ multiplex PCR, while the TCRdb copy is restricted to in-frame clones and leaves out a portion. The V and J calls and clone size were taken over from that table, and D and trimming were inferred from the DNA. In the table there are 55,000 to 65,000 clones, more than 75% of which are singletons. The data are from a study of blood T cell repertoires in COVID-19. Study details: There were acute and convalescent COVID-19 samples, and they came from the United States, Italy and Spain. Nucleic acid was either cDNA or gDNA, and it came from T cells, B-cell-depleted T cells, or PBMCs.

The receptor's source is a human donor in a cohort sampled during active COVID-19. Sample: peripheral blood. The V and J genes are TRBV21-1 and TRBJ2-5; TRBD1 is the table's D call, not checked against the DNA. TRBV21-1 is a pseudogene. The DNA for the CDR3 is TGTGCCAGCAGCAAAGGTAACACCCAAGAGACCCAGTACTTC. Translated, it gives CASSKGNTQETQYF.